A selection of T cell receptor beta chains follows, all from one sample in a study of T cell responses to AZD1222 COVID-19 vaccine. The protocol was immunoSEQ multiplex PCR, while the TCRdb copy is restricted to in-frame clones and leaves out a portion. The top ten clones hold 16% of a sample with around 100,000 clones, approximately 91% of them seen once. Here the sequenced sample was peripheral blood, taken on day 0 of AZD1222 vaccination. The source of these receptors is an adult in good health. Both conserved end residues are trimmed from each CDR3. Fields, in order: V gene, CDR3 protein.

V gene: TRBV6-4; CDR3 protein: ASSPGTYVYEQY
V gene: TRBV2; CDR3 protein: ASSEWVQPQH
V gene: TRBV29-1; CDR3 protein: SVDLGTEAF
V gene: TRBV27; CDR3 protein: ASSPWSGQHMNTEAF
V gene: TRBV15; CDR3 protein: ATSRDRTGNSYEQY
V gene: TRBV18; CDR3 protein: ASSPKQGYTEAF
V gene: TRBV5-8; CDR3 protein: ASSLGGQLEADTQY
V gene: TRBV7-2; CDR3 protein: ASGLGGGPGNEQF
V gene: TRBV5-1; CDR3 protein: ASSWDRGQTF
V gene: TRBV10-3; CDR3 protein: AIRANLQGAATEAF
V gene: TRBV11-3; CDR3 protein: ASSQGTEGVNYGYT
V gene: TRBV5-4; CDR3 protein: ASSSDYEQY
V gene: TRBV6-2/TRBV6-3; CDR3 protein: ASSYSPTVGNTIY
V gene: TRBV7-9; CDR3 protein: ASSLTGGRYGYT
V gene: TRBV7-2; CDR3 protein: ASRPDTVGGGYT
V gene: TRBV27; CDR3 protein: ASSMGQGTTGELF
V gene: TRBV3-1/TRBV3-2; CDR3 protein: ASSQFDRVTEAF
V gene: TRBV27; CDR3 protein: ASRKGINTGELF
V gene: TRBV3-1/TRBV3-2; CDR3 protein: ASSHGQARGSPLH
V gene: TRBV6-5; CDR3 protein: ASSYSSGGNEKLF
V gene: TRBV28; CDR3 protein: ASSLGQYTEAF
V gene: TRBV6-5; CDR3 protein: ASSSDRYSGNTIY
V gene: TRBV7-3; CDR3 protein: ASSLDQNTEAF
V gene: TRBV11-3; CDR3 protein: ASSATEAADGGYT
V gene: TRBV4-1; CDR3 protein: ASSQVGGTDTQY
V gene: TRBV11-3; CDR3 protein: ASSRQGNEQF
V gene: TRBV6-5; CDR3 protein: ASSYQGGSGGYT
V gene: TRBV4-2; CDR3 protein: ASGSTGGNSPLH
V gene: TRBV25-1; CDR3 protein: ASLGFRGVF
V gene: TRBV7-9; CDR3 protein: ASRRGAVYEQY
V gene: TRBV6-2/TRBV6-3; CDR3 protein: ASSIQGLTGELF
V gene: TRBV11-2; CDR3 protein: ASSLEGNTIY
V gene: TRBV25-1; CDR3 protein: ASRTTGGTEAF
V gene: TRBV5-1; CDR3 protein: ASSLGEGTSDTIY
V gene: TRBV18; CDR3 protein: ASSPPGGSPLH
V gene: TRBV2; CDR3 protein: ASVGSSDGYT
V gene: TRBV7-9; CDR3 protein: ASSLLAGGHDEQY
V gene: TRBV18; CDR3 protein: ASAPQGVGNTIY
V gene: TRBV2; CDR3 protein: ASNEQGAYNSPLH
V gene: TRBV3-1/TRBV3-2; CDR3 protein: ASSQDRGYQRGEKLF
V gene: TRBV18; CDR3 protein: ASSPRQGGSGNTIY
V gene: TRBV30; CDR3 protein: AWSVRGVGYEQY
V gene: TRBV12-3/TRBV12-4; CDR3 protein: ASSPLVNTEAF
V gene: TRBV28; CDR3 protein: ASSNRGRDQPQH
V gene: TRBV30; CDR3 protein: AWRAFSEQY
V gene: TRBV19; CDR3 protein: ATAPSIQETQY
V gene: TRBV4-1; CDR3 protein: ASSQVGGQGYGYT
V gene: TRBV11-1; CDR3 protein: ASSFDRGVGKLF
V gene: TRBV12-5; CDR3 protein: ASGTTEAQPQH
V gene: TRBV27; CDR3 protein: ASSSYSGRSPHEQF
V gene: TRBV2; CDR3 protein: ASSTTENTEAF
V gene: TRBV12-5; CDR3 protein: ASGFWGQGRMETQY
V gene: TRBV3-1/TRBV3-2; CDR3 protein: ASSGSGTGEEKLF
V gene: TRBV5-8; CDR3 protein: ASSLQLNTEAF
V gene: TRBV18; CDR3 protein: ASSLTENTEAF